The TCR beta chain described here comes from a study of T cell repertoires in cytomegalovirus infection. Background on the study: From public TCR beta signatures came an indication of both CMV infection and matching HLA type.

The CDR3 runs to 15 residues. Trimming shortened V by 4 bases and J by 2 bases, and 14 bases separated the two germline ends. Looked up from germline, CDR1 is MNHEY and CDR2 is SVGAGI. TCRdb independently ran MiXCR on the reads; one entry per CDR3 protein. The repertoire holds about 530,000 distinct CDR3 sequences, with more than 20% as singletons. The chain is built from TRBV6-5 and TRBJ2-5, with D perhaps TRBD1 (5 bases). Sample: PBMCs. This sequence was found in a human donor in good health (CMV status not recorded). Some clones in this sample may be carry-over from other donors' samples. The CDR3 DNA sequence: TGTGCCAGCAGTTGGGCAGGGATCCTACAAGAGACCCAGTACTTC. Its protein is CASSWAGILQETQYF.